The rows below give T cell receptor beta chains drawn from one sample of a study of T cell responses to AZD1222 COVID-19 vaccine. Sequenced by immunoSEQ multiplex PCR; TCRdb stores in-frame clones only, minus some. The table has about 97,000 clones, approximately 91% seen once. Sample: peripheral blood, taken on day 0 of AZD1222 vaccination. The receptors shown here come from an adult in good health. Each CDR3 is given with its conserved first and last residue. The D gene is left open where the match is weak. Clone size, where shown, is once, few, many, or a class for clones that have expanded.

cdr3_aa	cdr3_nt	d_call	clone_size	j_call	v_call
CASSPQVMVEYGYTF	TGTGCCAGCTCACCACAGGTTATGGTGGAATATGGCTACACCTTC	.	.	TRBJ1-2	TRBV18
CASSVVGHSNTEAFF	TGTGCCAGCAGCGTAGTGGGACACTCGAACACTGAAGCTTTCTTT	.	.	TRBJ1-1	TRBV9
CASRPSRTYGYTF	TGTGCCAGCAGGCCATCCCGGACCTATGGCTACACCTTC	.	.	TRBJ1-2	TRBV28
CATGRQWKLFF	TGTGCCACCGGGCGGCAGTGGAAACTGTTTTTT	.	once	TRBJ1-4	TRBV9
CASSLDPVNTEAFF	TGCGCCAGCAGCTTGGATCCGGTCAACACTGAAGCTTTCTTT	.	once	TRBJ1-1	TRBV5-1
CASSDSMAGELFF	TGTGCCAGCAGTGACTCTATGGCCGGGGAGCTGTTTTTT	.	once	TRBJ2-2	TRBV6-4
CASNRGRSTGELFF	TGTGCCAGTAACAGGGGGCGCAGCACCGGGGAGCTGTTTTTT	TRBD1	.	TRBJ2-2	TRBV19
CASSRGGNNEQFF	TGTGCCAGCAGCCGCGGGGGAAACAATGAGCAGTTCTTC	TRBD2	.	TRBJ2-1	TRBV7-2
CASSETSMRETQYF	TGTGCCAGCAGCGAGACTAGCATGCGGGAGACCCAGTACTTC	TRBD2	.	TRBJ2-5	TRBV11-2
CASRTNTEAFF	TGTGCCAGCAGAACCAACACTGAAGCTTTCTTT	.	.	TRBJ1-1	TRBV11-3
CASSAPGSEKLFF	TGTGCCAGCAGCGCACCGGGGAGCGAAAAACTGTTTTTT	.	.	TRBJ1-4	TRBV28
CASRSITGEQYF	TGTGCCAGCAGGTCTATAACAGGCGAGCAGTACTTC	.	once	TRBJ2-7	TRBV28
CASSEGDSYEQYF	TGTGCCAGCAGCGAGGGGGACAGCTACGAGCAGTACTTC	TRBD1	.	TRBJ2-7	TRBV9
CSVEGSGGLGRYEQYF	TGCAGCGTTGAAGGCTCAGGGGGCCTGGGTAGGTACGAGCAGTACTTC	TRBD1	.	TRBJ2-7	TRBV29-1
CASSLGLRTSGTDTQYF	TGCGCCAGCAGCTTGGGGCTGAGGACTAGCGGCACAGATACGCAGTATTTT	TRBD2	.	TRBJ2-3	TRBV5-1
CASSFQGGYYEQYF	TGTGCCAGCAGCTTTCAGGGCGGCTACTACGAGCAGTACTTC	.	.	TRBJ2-7	TRBV11-3
CASSTPTGGFHEQFF	TGTGCCAGCAGTACTCCGACAGGGGGCTTCCATGAGCAGTTCTTC	TRBD1	.	TRBJ2-1	TRBV6-5
CASSFGAGSQPQHF	TGTGCCAGCAGTTTTGGGGCCGGGTCCCAGCCCCAGCATTTT	.	.	TRBJ1-5	TRBV2
CASRGTVEAGELFF	TGTGCCAGCAGGGGGACGGTCGAAGCCGGGGAGCTGTTTTTT	.	.	TRBJ2-2	TRBV6-5
CASSSDLYEQYF	TGTGCCAGCAGCTCCGACCTATACGAGCAGTACTTC	.	.	TRBJ2-7	TRBV14
CASSGDGQTGTGELFF	TGTGCCAGCAGCGGGGACGGGCAAACGGGAACCGGGGAGCTGTTTTTT	.	.	TRBJ2-2	TRBV5-4
CASKGWGPNTEAFF	TGTGCCAGCAAGGGCTGGGGTCCGAACACTGAAGCTTTCTTT	.	few	TRBJ1-1	TRBV6-5
CASSPLAGEQFF	TGTGCCAGCAGCCCCCTCGCGGGGGAGCAGTTCTTC	.	once	TRBJ2-1	TRBV7-8
CASSPGQGAGAFF	TGTGCCAGCAGCCCCGGACAGGGGGCTGGTGCTTTCTTT	TRBD1	.	TRBJ1-1	TRBV11-2
CSVVRGRTGELFF	TGCAGCGTTGTGAGGGGAAGGACCGGGGAGCTGTTTTTT	.	.	TRBJ2-2	TRBV29-1
CASSPLSPQSNQPQHF	TGTGCCAGCTCACCACTATCGCCACAAAGCAATCAGCCCCAGCATTTT	.	once	TRBJ1-5	TRBV18
CASSEYRNSPLHF	TGTGCCAGCAGTGAGTACCGGAATTCACCCCTCCACTTT	.	few	TRBJ1-6	TRBV25-1
CASSKDGNSGNTIYF	TGTGCCAGCAGCAAAGACGGGAACAGTGGAAACACCATATATTTT	.	.	TRBJ1-3	TRBV21-1
CASSTRQLQETQYF	TGTGCCAGCAGTACAAGACAGTTGCAAGAGACCCAGTACTTC	.	.	TRBJ2-5	TRBV2
CASSLTGLGETQYF	TGCGCCAGCAGCTTAACAGGGTTAGGGGAGACCCAGTACTTC	.	many	TRBJ2-5	TRBV5-1
CASSGWGRSYEQYF	TGTGCCAGTAGTGGATGGGGCCGATCCTACGAGCAGTACTTC	.	few	TRBJ2-7	TRBV19
CATRLAGSYEQYF	TGCGCCACCAGACTAGCGGGCTCCTACGAGCAGTACTTC	TRBD2	.	TRBJ2-7	TRBV10-2
CASTQGAAGKLFF	TGTGCCAGCACCCAGGGGGCAGCGGGGAAACTGTTTTTT	TRBD1	.	TRBJ1-4	TRBV3-1/TRBV3-2
CASSLKDYQPQHF	TGTGCCAGCAGCCTAAAGGATTATCAGCCCCAGCATTTT	.	.	TRBJ1-5	TRBV7-9
CASSQETGRWEQYF	TGTGCCAGCAGCCAAGAAACAGGGCGTTGGGAGCAGTACTTC	.	.	TRBJ2-7	TRBV3-1/TRBV3-2
CASRGLAGGPDTQYF	TGTGCCAGCAGGGGACTAGCGGGGGGACCAGATACGCAGTATTTT	TRBD2	few	TRBJ2-3	TRBV6-5
CASSRGQGYEQYF	TGTGCCAGCAGCCGGGGACAGGGGTACGAGCAGTACTTC	TRBD1	once	TRBJ2-7	TRBV12-3/TRBV12-4
CASSGAAYNSPLHF	TGTGCCAGTAGCGGGGCGGCCTATAATTCACCCCTCCACTTT	.	.	TRBJ1-6	TRBV11-3
CASSQDYGRDSINQPQHF	TGTGCCAGCAGCCAAGATTACGGGAGGGATTCTATCAATCAGCCCCAGCATTTT	.	once	TRBJ1-5	TRBV3-1/TRBV3-2
CASSPADTQYF	TGTGCCAGCAGTCCCGCCGATACGCAGTATTTT	.	.	TRBJ2-3	TRBV28
CASSLRGSDTGELFF	TGCGCCAGCAGCCTGCGTGGTAGCGACACCGGGGAGCTGTTTTTT	.	few	TRBJ2-2	TRBV5-1
CASSPLGGGSTGELFF	TGTGCCAGCAGCCCCCTAGGCGGGGGAAGCACCGGGGAGCTGTTTTTT	TRBD2	.	TRBJ2-2	TRBV6-4
CASSASSGGHLYNEQFF	TGTGCCAGCAGCGCAAGTAGCGGGGGCCACCTGTACAATGAGCAGTTCTTC	TRBD2	few	TRBJ2-1	TRBV7-8
CSAGLMNTEAFF	TGCAGCGCGGGACTGATGAACACTGAAGCTTTCTTT	.	once	TRBJ1-1	TRBV29-1
CASAPGGAGNEQFF	TGTGCCAGCGCTCCGGGGGGGGCAGGCAATGAGCAGTTCTTC	TRBD2	.	TRBJ2-1	TRBV7-3
CASSEWWNTEAFF	TGTGCCAGCAGTGAGTGGTGGAACACTGAAGCTTTCTTT	.	once	TRBJ1-1	TRBV2
CASSPPAGNSPLHF	TGTGCCAGCTCACCACCTGCGGGTAATTCACCCCTCCACTTT	.	.	TRBJ1-6	TRBV18
CASMRTSGVQETQYF	TGTGCCAGCATGAGGACTAGCGGGGTACAAGAGACCCAGTACTTC	TRBD2	.	TRBJ2-5	TRBV2
CASRPGLPNSPLHF	TGTGCCAGCAGGCCGGGACTCCCTAATTCACCCCTCCACTTT	.	.	TRBJ1-6	TRBV27
CASTQGEDTIYF	TGCGCCAGCACACAGGGAGAGGACACCATATATTTT	.	.	TRBJ1-3	TRBV10-2
CASSPDGPGVGEQYF	TGTGCCAGCAGCCCAGACGGGCCAGGGGTTGGCGAGCAGTACTTC	.	few	TRBJ2-7	TRBV4-2
CASSEWGRVYEQYF	TGTGCCAGCAGTGAATGGGGGCGCGTCTACGAGCAGTACTTC	.	.	TRBJ2-7	TRBV2
CASSSLDRNQPQHF	TGTGCCAGCAGCTCCCTGGACCGTAATCAGCCCCAGCATTTT	.	.	TRBJ1-5	TRBV5-5
CASRLSGTSLDTIYF	TGTGCCAGCAGGCTCAGTGGGACCTCTCTCGACACCATATATTTT	.	.	TRBJ1-3	TRBV2
CASRLGSLNSPLHF	TGTGCCAGCAGATTGGGCAGCCTAAATTCACCCCTCCACTTT	.	.	TRBJ1-6	TRBV6-5
CASSWGDRGYTF	TGTGCCAGTAGTTGGGGGGATCGTGGCTACACCTTC	.	.	TRBJ1-2	TRBV19
CASNIYNSPLHF	TGTGCCAGTAACATCTATAATTCACCCCTCCACTTT	.	.	TRBJ1-6	TRBV19
CATQGHPWETQYF	TGTGCCACTCAGGGCCACCCTTGGGAGACCCAGTACTTC	.	.	TRBJ2-5	TRBV28
CASSEEFNEKLFF	TGTGCCAGCAGTGAGGAGTTTAATGAAAAACTGTTTTTT	.	.	TRBJ1-4	TRBV28